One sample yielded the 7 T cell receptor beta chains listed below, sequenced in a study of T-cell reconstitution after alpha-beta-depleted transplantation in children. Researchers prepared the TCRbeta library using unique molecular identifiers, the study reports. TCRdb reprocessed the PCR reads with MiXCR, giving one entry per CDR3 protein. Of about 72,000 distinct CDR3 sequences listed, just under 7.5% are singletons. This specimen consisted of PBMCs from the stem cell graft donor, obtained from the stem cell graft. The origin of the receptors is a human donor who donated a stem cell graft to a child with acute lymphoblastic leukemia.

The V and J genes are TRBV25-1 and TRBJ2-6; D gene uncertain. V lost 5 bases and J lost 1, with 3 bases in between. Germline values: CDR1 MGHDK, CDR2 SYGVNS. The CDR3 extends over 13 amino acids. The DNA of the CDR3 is TGTGCCAGCAGTATGTCTGGGGCCAACGTCCTGACTTTC. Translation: CASSMSGANVLTF. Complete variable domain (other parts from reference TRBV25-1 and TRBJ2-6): EADIYQTPRYLVIGTGKKITLECSQTMGHDKMYWYQQDPGMELHLIHYSYGVNSTEKGDLSSESTVSRIRTEHFPLTLESARPSHTSQYLCASSMSGANVLTFGAGSRLTVL.

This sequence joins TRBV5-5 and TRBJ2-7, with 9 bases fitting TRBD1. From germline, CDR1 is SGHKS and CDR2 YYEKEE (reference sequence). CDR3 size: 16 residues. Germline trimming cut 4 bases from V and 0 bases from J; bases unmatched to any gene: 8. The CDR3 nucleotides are TGTGCCAGCAGCACCTCCCCGGGACAGGGCTCCTACGAGCAGTACTTC. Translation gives CASSTSPGQGSYEQYF.

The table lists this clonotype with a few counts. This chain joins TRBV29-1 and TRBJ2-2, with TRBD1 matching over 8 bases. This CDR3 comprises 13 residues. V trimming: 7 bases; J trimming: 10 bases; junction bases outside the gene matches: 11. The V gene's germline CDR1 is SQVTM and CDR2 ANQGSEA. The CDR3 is CSASGGQGEELFF. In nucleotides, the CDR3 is TGCAGCGCCTCAGGGGGCCAGGGCGAGGAGCTGTTTTTT.

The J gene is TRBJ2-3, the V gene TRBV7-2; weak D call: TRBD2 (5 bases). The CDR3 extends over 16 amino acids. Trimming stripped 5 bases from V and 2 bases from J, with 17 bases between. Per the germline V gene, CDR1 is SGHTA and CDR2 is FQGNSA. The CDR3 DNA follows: TGTGCCAGCAGCCCCCGGCCGGGAACCCACACAGATACGCAGTATTTT. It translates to CASSPRPGTHTDTQYF.

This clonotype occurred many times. The CDR3 DNA reads TGTGCCAGCAGTTTTAGGAGTGAGCAGTTCTTC. It encodes CASSFRSEQFF. The chain employs TRBV12-3 or TRBV12-4 and TRBJ2-1; no firm D call. V shed 3 bases and J shed 9 bases, with 6 bases lying between them. This CDR3 spans 11 amino acids.

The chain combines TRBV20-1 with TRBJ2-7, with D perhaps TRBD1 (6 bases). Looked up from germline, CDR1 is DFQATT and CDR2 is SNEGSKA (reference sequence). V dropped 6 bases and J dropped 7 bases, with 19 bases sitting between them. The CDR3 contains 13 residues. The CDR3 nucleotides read TGCAGTGCCACCGGATGGGACAAAGATGAGCAGTACTTC. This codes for CSATGWDKDEQYF.

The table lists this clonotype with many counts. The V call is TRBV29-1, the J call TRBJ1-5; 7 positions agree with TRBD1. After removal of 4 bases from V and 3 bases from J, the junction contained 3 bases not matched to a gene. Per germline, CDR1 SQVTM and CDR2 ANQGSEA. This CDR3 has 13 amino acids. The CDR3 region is CSVAGGNNQPQHF. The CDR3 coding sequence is TGCAGCGTTGCAGGGGGGAACAATCAGCCCCAGCATTTT.